This is a list of T cell receptor beta chains from one sample in a study of shared clonotypes between healthy human individuals. The data were produced by immunoSEQ multiplex PCR, yet TCRdb's version contains in-frame clones alone and is incomplete. The table includes over a million clones, 98% detected once. The sample was naive CD4+ T cells sorted from blood. These receptors were taken from a man aged 25-40 years in good health. The CDR3 runs from the conserved cysteine through the conserved F or W. The D gene is left open where the match is weak. Clone size, where shown, is once, few, many, or a class for clones that have expanded.

TRBD1 - TRBJ2-2 TRBV5-4 CASSYRDRATGELFF TGTGCCAGCAGTTATCGGGACAGAGCCACCGGGGAGCTGTTTTTT
TRBD1 - TRBJ1-1 TRBV18 CASSPRDRVNTEAFF TGTGCCAGCTCACCCAGGGACAGGGTAAACACTGAAGCTTTCTTT
- - TRBJ2-2 TRBV11-3 CASSLIRTGELFF TGTGCCAGCAGCCTCATAAGGACCGGGGAGCTGTTTTTT
- - TRBJ1-1 TRBV2 CASRTETDTEAFF TGTGCCAGCAGGACAGAGACGGACACTGAAGCTTTCTTT
- - TRBJ1-5 TRBV2 CASSEVWGVGQPQHF TGTGCCAGCAGTGAAGTATGGGGCGTTGGTCAGCCCCAGCATTTT
- - TRBJ2-5 TRBV5-1 CASSLRGGPPQETQYF TGCGCCAGCAGCTTGCGAGGCGGGCCCCCTCAAGAGACCCAGTACTTC
- - TRBJ2-7 TRBV5-8 CASSLVFKSYEQYF TGTGCCAGCAGCTTGGTCTTTAAGAGTTACGAGCAGTACTTC
- - TRBJ2-7 TRBV27 CASSSPTKGGYEQYF TGTGCCAGCAGTTCCCCGACGAAAGGGGGGTACGAGCAGTACTTC
TRBD2 - TRBJ2-7 TRBV7-2 CASSLGLAEPYEQYF TGTGCCAGCAGCTTGGGACTAGCGGAGCCCTACGAGCAGTACTTC
TRBD1 - TRBJ1-2 TRBV28 CASSPGTTGVNGYTF TGTGCCAGCAGTCCCGGTACGACAGGGGTCAATGGCTACACCTTC
- - TRBJ1-1 TRBV19 CASSTTGGNTEAFF TGTGCCAGTAGTACGACAGGAGGGAACACTGAAGCTTTCTTT
- - TRBJ1-5 TRBV7-9 CASSPHQGGGNQPQHF TGTGCCAGCAGTCCGCACCAGGGCGGGGGCAATCAGCCCCAGCATTTT
TRBD1 - TRBJ1-1 TRBV7-9 CASSLDRESAEAFF TGTGCCAGCAGCCTGGACAGGGAGTCGGCTGAAGCTTTCTTT
TRBD1 - TRBJ2-2 TRBV27 CASKLGTGPLRELFF TGTGCCAGCAAACTCGGGACAGGGCCCTTAAGGGAGCTGTTTTTT
TRBD1 once TRBJ1-1 TRBV5-1 CASSPAGQGNTEAFF TGCGCCAGCAGCCCCGCGGGACAGGGAAACACTGAAGCTTTCTTT
TRBD1 once TRBJ1-3 TRBV5-1 CASSLGQGFSGNTIYF TGCGCCAGCAGCTTGGGACAGGGATTCTCTGGAAACACCATATATTTT
TRBD1 - TRBJ1-2 TRBV5-1 CASSSGQGALGVYGYTF TGCGCCAGCAGCTCTGGGCAGGGGGCGCTAGGGGTCTATGGCTACACCTTC
- - TRBJ2-7 TRBV7-3 CASSLHAGGTYEQYF TGTGCCAGCAGCTTGCACGCAGGGGGGACCTACGAGCAGTACTTC
TRBD1 - TRBJ1-3 TRBV5-4 CASSLDGTGTAGNTIYF TGTGCCAGCAGCTTGGATGGGACAGGGACTGCGGGAAACACCATATATTTT
TRBD2 once TRBJ2-1 TRBV18 CASSSLAGLAYNEQFF TGTGCCAGCTCATCTCTAGCGGGGTTGGCCTACAATGAGCAGTTCTTC
TRBD2 - TRBJ2-7 TRBV19 CASRRAGVAEQYF TGTGCCAGCCGTCGAGCGGGAGTGGCCGAGCAGTACTTC
TRBD1 - TRBJ2-7 TRBV7-9 CASSSRDRTSYEQYF TGTGCCAGCAGCTCGCGGGACAGGACCTCCTACGAGCAGTACTTC
TRBD2 - TRBJ2-7 TRBV5-1 CASSLGLAGEGSEQYF TGCGCCAGCAGCCTCGGACTAGCGGGAGAAGGTTCCGAGCAGTACTTC
TRBD1 - TRBJ1-3 TRBV7-2 CASSSTDRAGNTIYF TGTGCCAGCAGCTCCACGGACAGGGCCGGAAACACCATATATTTT
- - TRBJ2-6 TRBV5-1 CASMVAGANVLTF TGCGCCAGCATGGTAGCTGGGGCCAACGTCCTGACTTTC
TRBD2 once TRBJ2-3 TRBV10-3 CAISGLAGATDTQYF TGTGCCATCAGTGGGCTAGCGGGAGCCACAGATACGCAGTATTTT
- - TRBJ2-7 TRBV11-2 CASSPSTYEQYF TGTGCCAGCAGCCCGAGCACTTACGAGCAGTACTTC
- - TRBJ2-3 TRBV5-1 CASSTRRGTDTQYF TGCGCCAGCAGCACCCGACGGGGAACAGATACGCAGTATTTT
- - TRBJ1-1 TRBV11-2 CASRTVLGNTEAFF TGTGCCAGCAGAACAGTTTTAGGGAACACTGAAGCTTTCTTT
- - TRBJ1-4 TRBV14 CASSQVNEKLFF TGTGCCAGCAGCCAAGTAAATGAAAAACTGTTTTTT
TRBD2 once TRBJ2-7 TRBV5-4 CASSPSGTSYEQYF TGTGCCAGCAGCCCTAGCGGGACCTCCTACGAGCAGTACTTC
TRBD2 - TRBJ2-7 TRBV7-2 CASSLLAGVYEQYF TGTGCCAGCAGCTTGCTAGCGGGAGTGTACGAGCAGTACTTC
- - TRBJ2-6 TRBV5-1 CASSLGALREKASGANVLTF TGCGCCAGCAGCTTGGGGGCTTTGCGGGAAAAAGCCTCTGGGGCCAACGTCCTGACTTTC
- - TRBJ2-2 TRBV5-1 CASSLGAGGELFF TGCGCCAGCAGCTTGGGAGCGGGCGGGGAGCTGTTTTTT
TRBD1 - TRBJ1-2 TRBV5-1 CASSLDRGITGYTF TGCGCCAGCAGCTTGGACAGGGGGATAACTGGCTACACCTTC
TRBD2 - TRBJ2-3 TRBV4-2 CAAGASGSDTQYF TGTGCTGCCGGGGCTAGCGGTTCAGATACGCAGTATTTT
- - TRBJ2-1 TRBV7-9 CASSLRVVGNEQFF TGTGCCAGCAGCTTGAGGGTGGTTGGCAATGAGCAGTTCTTC
TRBD1 - TRBJ2-7 TRBV29-1 CSYRQGASSKQYF TGCAGCTACCGACAGGGGGCCTCATCAAAGCAGTACTTC
TRBD1 - TRBJ2-7 TRBV5-1 CASSGGQGTAEQYF TGCGCCAGTTCCGGGGGACAGGGGACGGCCGAGCAGTACTTC
TRBD1 - TRBJ2-7 TRBV6-6 CASSPSHRDSTYEQYF TGTGCCAGCAGTCCAAGCCACCGGGACAGTACCTACGAGCAGTACTTC
- - TRBJ2-3 TRBV7-8 CASSRLQAGGRADTQYF TGTGCCAGCAGCCGTCTCCAAGCAGGGGGGCGGGCAGATACGCAGTATTTT
- - TRBJ2-1 TRBV11-2 CASLIRNEQFF TGTGCCAGCCTCATCCGGAATGAGCAGTTCTTC
TRBD1 - TRBJ2-2 TRBV15 CATSRLRTGETGELFF TGTGCCACCAGCAGACTAAGGACAGGGGAAACCGGGGAGCTGTTTTTT
- - TRBJ2-7 TRBV5-6 CASSFGNDASVYEQYF TGTGCCAGCAGCTTTGGTAATGACGCTTCCGTCTACGAGCAGTACTTC
TRBD1 - TRBJ1-4 TRBV29-1 CSAGQMNEKLFF TGCAGCGCGGGACAGATGAATGAAAAACTGTTTTTT
- - TRBJ1-2 TRBV2 CASILGQGNYGYTF TGTGCCAGCATTTTAGGTCAGGGAAACTATGGCTACACCTTC
- - TRBJ2-2 TRBV7-2 CASSLHRVDTGELFF TGTGCCAGCAGCTTACACAGGGTCGACACCGGGGAGCTGTTTTTT
- - TRBJ1-4 TRBV7-9 CASSSQGFREKLFF TGTGCCAGCAGTTCACAGGGATTTAGGGAAAAACTGTTTTTT
- - TRBJ1-5 TRBV5-6 CASSTDRQEPQHF TGTGCCAGCAGCACGGACAGACAGGAGCCCCAGCATTTT
TRBD2 once TRBJ2-1 TRBV18 CASSRARVPSGREGFSSYNEQFF TGTGCCAGCTCCCGGGCCAGAGTGCCTAGCGGGAGGGAGGGGTTCAGCTCCTACAATGAGCAGTTCTTC
- - TRBJ2-1 TRBV18 CASSHTRSEGGYNEQFF TGTGCCAGCTCACACACAAGGTCCGAGGGGGGATACAATGAGCAGTTCTTC
- - TRBJ2-5 TRBV7-2 CASSLTTYQETQYF TGTGCCAGCAGTTTGACTACGTACCAAGAGACCCAGTACTTC
- - TRBJ1-2 TRBV25-1 CASSGGVGTLDYGYTF TGTGCCAGCAGTGGGGGTGTAGGGACGCTGGACTATGGCTACACCTTC
TRBD1 - TRBJ1-2 TRBV7-8 CASSLGILGQGHTF TGTGCCAGCAGCTTAGGAATCCTAGGACAGGGGCACACCTTC